This T cell receptor (beta chain) was profiled in a study of CD8+CD57+ T cells in acquired aplastic anemia (dated by TCRdb to 2016 to 2019). The study in broad terms: Extracted DNA from sorted CD4+ and CD8+ cells averaged around 3.2 ug, ranging from roughly 0.2 to 30 ug. CD8+CD57+ expansion was defined as a frequency above the mean frequency observed in healthy subjects.

V loses 4 bases, J loses 4 bases, and the germline ends lie 17 bases apart. The CDR3 sequence holds 17 residues, the cysteine and phenylalanine included. Solely the CDR3 DNA is kept, with 51 bases framed from the first base. Looking up the germline V gene yields CDR1 MGHRA and CDR2 YSYEKL. Summary of the overall study and its limitations: Patients and healthy controls showed no significant difference in CD8+ Simpson's diversity (P=0.060). Twenty-nine CD8+ CDR3 sequences were shared between patients and controls but appeared highly expressed in patients and within their immunodominant clones.

Many counts were recorded for this clonotype. It lacks a known antigen. The record has no base qualities; no much larger clone is one base away. Genomic DNA served as template for TCR beta VDJ combination and CDR3 sequence profiling. An Illumina HiSeq 2000 was the platform used for TCR repertoire sequencing. The study's own analysis went as follows. TRBV/TRBJ rearrangement plots, CDR3 size and DJ length profiles, and Simpson's diversity index were used to evaluate the repertoires. The most abundant DNA sequence in the deep sequencing data was taken as the immunodominant clone. CDR3 amino acid sequences were screened for sharing across subjects and compared with published repertoires and the VDJdb database. The public reads were run again by TCRdb, first through fastp at Q25 and then through MiXCR, and only productive beta chains were kept. Entries are consolidated by CDR3 protein sequence, retaining the most common genes and DNA. Here the V and J calls rest on TCRdb's processing, not on the authors' analysis. In this sample the table shows approximately 220,000 distinct CDR3 sequences, around 45% of which occur a single time. About 8.3% of the sample rests with the top ten.

The patients picked for sequencing were ones in whom flow cytometry had shown an expansion of CD8+CD57+ cells. Every patient had severe acquired aplastic anemia, diagnosed using the International Study of Aplastic Anemia and Agranulocytosis and Camitta criteria. Patients had received no therapy at the time of blood sampling. The study deep-sequenced TCR repertoires of sorted CD4+ and CD8+ blood T cells from severe aplastic anemia patients and healthy subjects. Patients were enrolled in the USA under clinicaltrials.gov protocols 00001620, 01623167, 00001397, 00071045, 00081523 and 00961064. Ficoll-Paque density gradient centrifugation was used to isolate peripheral blood mononuclear cells. Before DNA extraction, CD4+ and CD8+ T cells were sorted by FACS or by magnetic beads.

The specimen sequenced was sorted CD4+, CD8+, or CD8+CD57+ T cells (not recorded which) from PBMCs. The origin of this receptor is a human donor with aplastic anemia. Recombination connected TRBV4-1 to TRBJ1-6, with no confidently assigned D gene. The DNA is TGCGCCAGCAGCCGATCGTACCCGAGAACTTATAATTCACCCCTCCACTTT. It is translated as CASSRSYPRTYNSPLHF.